Listed here is a single T cell receptor beta chain. The CDR3 spans 19 residues. The germline CDR1 and CDR2 sequences are MDHEN and SYDVKM. Unmatched junction bases numbered 23, after V lost 6 bases and J lost 3 bases. The record originates from a study of shared clonotypes between healthy human individuals. Sorted subsets were amplified in replicate PCRs using about 200 ng DNA, tens of thousands of T cell genomes. Original handling: Filtering differed for immunoSEQ, which gave only junction sequences without quality scores. Only in-frame clones appear in the TCRdb table, and some are missing; sequencing was by immunoSEQ multiplex PCR. D and trimming come from the DNA, and the V and J calls and clone size come from that table. The table shows some 2,000,000 clones, with approximately 96% occurring only once.

The sequenced sample consisted of naive CD4+ T cells sorted from blood. The sample's subset: CD45RA+ positively selected. The chain combines TRBV28 with TRBJ2-7; 7 nucleotides line up with TRBD1. The receptor's source is a man younger than 30 in good health. CDR3 nucleotides: TGTGCCAGCAGCCTAGTGACAGGGATTGCGACCGTGCCATTCTACGAGCAGTACTTC. The encoded protein is CASSLVTGIATVPFYEQYF.